One sample yielded the 26 T cell receptor beta chains listed below, sequenced in a study of identical twins. In TCRdb, the 5' RACE reads were re-called with MiXCR into one record per CDR3 protein. The repertoire holds about 920,000 distinct CDR3 sequences, with 9% to 15% as singletons. In addition, the sample was reused for a study of yellow fever vaccine responses in identical twins.

Sample: PBMCs. The receptors were sampled from a woman under 30 in good health.

The V gene is TRBV2, the J gene TRBJ1-4, with TRBD1 as a possible D gene (5 bases). Trimming removed 11 bases from V and 7 bases from J, with 35 bases in between. Germline CDR1 SNHLY, CDR2 FYNNEI. The CDR3 extends over 19 amino acids. Here the CDR3 reads CAFSFVNRGLYLGGEKLFF. CDR3 sequence (DNA): TGTGCCTTCAGCTTCGTAAACCGGGGCCTCTATTTAGGAGGTGAAAAACTGTTTTTT.

CDR3 nucleotides: TGTGCCAGCAGGCTAGCGGGAGGGCCCCATGAGCAGTTCTTC. This translates into CASRLAGGPHEQFF. The rearrangement uses TRBV12-3 or TRBV12-4 and TRBJ2-1; the match to TRBD2 covers 12 bases. J gave up 8 bases and V 6 bases, and 5 bases lay outside the gene matches. This CDR3 spans 14 amino acids.

This clonotype has ten or more counts. This sequence joins TRBV20-1 and TRBJ2-1; 7 nucleotides agree with TRBD1. The CDR3 runs to 13 residues. CDR1 and CDR2 from the germline V gene are DFQATT and SNEGSKA (reference sequence). J was trimmed by 4 bases and V by 6 bases; bases with no gene match: 6. The CDR3 DNA sequence: TGCAGTGCGCCCGGACAGGCTTACAATGAGCAGTTCTTC. This translates into CSAPGQAYNEQFF.

V usage is TRBV10-3 and J usage is TRBJ2-7; D possibly corresponds to TRBD1 (6 bases). The CDR3 is made up of 15 amino acids. Per the germline V gene, CDR1 is ENHRY and CDR2 is SYGVKD. V shed 5 bases and J shed 2 bases, with 16 bases lying between them. The CDR3 DNA reads TGTGCCATCAGTTCAGGTTTGGGGGCGGCCTACGAGCAGTACTTC. It is translated as CAISSGLGAAYEQYF.

This clonotype was found many times. V is TRBV12-3 or TRBV12-4 and J is TRBJ2-5; the match to TRBD2 covers 9 bases. V was clipped by 7 bases and J by 3 bases; unmatched bases: 6. This CDR3 has 14 amino acids. The CDR3 loop is CASTGAGGKETQYF. Here the CDR3 DNA reads TGTGCCAGCACCGGGGCGGGGGGGAAAGAGACCCAGTACTTC.

This clonotype was seen only a few times. The V gene is TRBV5-1, the J gene TRBJ2-7; D possibly corresponds to TRBD2 (6 bases). CDR3 length: 15 amino acids. V was cut by 2 bases and J by 7 bases, with 19 bases left in between. CDR1 SGHRS and CDR2 YFSETQ come from the germline V gene. CDR3 coding DNA: TGCGCCAGCAGCTTTTCCCCGGACTACGCACGTGAGCAGTACTTC. Translation: CASSFSPDYAREQYF.

A few counts support this clonotype. V is TRBV24-1 and J is TRBJ2-1, with 10 bases identical to TRBD2. This CDR3 contains 14 residues. Unmatched junction bases numbered 6, after V lost 4 bases and J lost 10 bases. Germline V gene lookup returns CDR1 KGHDR and CDR2 SFDVKD. CDR3 residues: CATSDQMTSGEQFF. The CDR3 nucleotides read TGTGCCACCAGTGACCAAATGACTAGCGGGGAGCAGTTCTTC.

The chain is built from TRBV7-2 and TRBJ2-3; the D gene is possibly TRBD2 (6 bases). CDR1 is SGHTA, CDR2 FQGNSA, per germline. The ends were cut back, 5 bases at V and 4 bases at J, with 10 bases in the middle. CDR3 size: 13 residues. CDR3 bases: TGTGCCAGCAGCAGGGACTTCTCAGATACGCAGTATTTT. Translating it yields CASSRDFSDTQYF.

The rearrangement uses TRBV6-1 and TRBJ2-1; 10 bases are a match to TRBD2. CDR3 size: 15 residues. V lost 5 bases and J lost 6; bases outside the gene matches: 7. Looked up from germline, CDR1 is MNHNS and CDR2 is SASEGT. The DNA for the CDR3 is TGTGCCAGCAGTCCCAGCGGGAGGGCCCCCAATGAGCAGTTCTTC. Residues: CASSPSGRAPNEQFF.

The chain employs TRBV20-1 and TRBJ2-1; perhaps TRBD2 as D (7 bases). The CDR3 covers 16 residues. Per germline, CDR1 DFQATT and CDR2 SNEGSKA (reference sequence). V was shortened by 4 bases and J by 2 bases, with 18 bases between the two germline ends. The CDR3 DNA is TGCAGTGCTATGAGGGGGAGGGCCTTTGCCTACAATGAGCAGTTCTTC. Amino acid sequence: CSAMRGRAFAYNEQFF.

This clonotype appeared many times. The J gene is TRBJ2-3, the V gene TRBV2, with a weak D call TRBD1 (5 bases). This CDR3 contains 11 residues. V lost 6 bases and J lost 4, with 5 bases in between. The germline V gene has CDR1 SNHLY and CDR2 FYNNEI. CDR3 nucleotide sequence: TGTGCCAGCAGACAGGCAGATACGCAGTATTTT. Protein sequence: CASRQADTQYF.

This rearrangement joins TRBV20-1 to TRBJ2-1, with D perhaps assigned TRBD1 or TRBD2 (5 bases each). The CDR3 covers 14 residues. CDR1 DFQATT and CDR2 SNEGSKA come from the germline V gene (reference sequence). Trimming left V 4 bases short and J 10 bases short, with 20 bases between. The DNA for the CDR3 is TGCAGTGCTATACGACTGGGGGTTTTCTCAGAGCAGTTCTTC. Its protein is CSAIRLGVFSEQFF.

This chain uses TRBV18 with TRBJ2-5; D is possibly TRBD1 (5 bases). CDR3 length: 13 residues. Trimming took off 8 bases at V and 1 base at J, with 11 bases between the two ends. CDR1 KGHSH and CDR2 LQKENI come from the germline V gene. The CDR3 DNA sequence: TGTGCCAGCGCCACGACAGTCCAAGAGACCCAGTACTTC. Its protein product is CASATTVQETQYF.

V is TRBV15 and J is TRBJ2-1, with 10 bases identical to TRBD1. The V gene's germline CDR1 is LNHNV and CDR2 YYDKDF (reference sequence). The CDR3 has 15 residues. V lost 3 bases and J lost 8; bases outside the gene matches: 7. The CDR3 nucleotides are TGTGCCACCAGCAGCCGGGGGACAGGGGACCATGAGCAGTTCTTC. The encoded protein is CATSSRGTGDHEQFF.

This clonotype was seen a handful of times. The chain employs TRBV24-1 and TRBJ2-1; the D gene is possibly TRBD2 (6 bases). The CDR3 spans 16 residues. Trimming removed 1 base at V and 6 bases at J, with 15 bases between. The V gene's germline CDR1 is KGHDR and CDR2 SFDVKD. This CDR3 reads CATSDFSFTGVNEQFF. CDR3 sequence (DNA): TGTGCCACCAGTGATTTTTCCTTCACGGGGGTCAATGAGCAGTTCTTC.

This clonotype was observed a handful of times. This chain links TRBV28 with TRBJ1-1, with D possibly being TRBD1 (6 bases). The V end lost 8 bases, the J end lost 0 bases, and 16 bases lay between the germline ends. Per the germline V gene, CDR1 is MDHEN and CDR2 is SYDVKM. The CDR3 consists of 15 residues. For the CDR3, the DNA is TGTGCCAGCCGATTGGACAGTTTTATGAACACTGAAGCTTTCTTT. As protein: CASRLDSFMNTEAFF.

This clonotype was counted only a few times. This rearrangement joins TRBV2 to TRBJ2-2; the D is unclear. The V gene lost 3 bases and the J gene lost 2 bases, with 13 bases spanning the gap. This CDR3 comprises 16 residues. The germline V gene encodes CDR1 SNHLY and CDR2 FYNNEI. This CDR3 reads CASSERQLINTGELFF. The CDR3 DNA follows: TGTGCCAGCAGTGAGAGGCAGTTGATTAACACCGGGGAGCTGTTTTTT.

The rearrangement links TRBV7-9 to TRBJ2-7; D may be TRBD2 (5 bases). CDR3 length equals 14 residues. V gave up 0 bases and J gave up 6 bases, with 12 bases separating them. The germline V gene has CDR1 SEHNR and CDR2 FQNEAQ (reference sequence). This CDR3 is CASSLAGSGGEQYF. Here the CDR3 DNA reads TGTGCCAGCAGCTTAGCTGGATCTGGAGGCGAGCAGTACTTC.

This clonotype showed up just a few times. The chain has TRBV2 and TRBJ2-6, with unresolved D. This CDR3 has 11 amino acids. V lost 6 bases and J 9 bases, leaving 6 bases between the germline ends. Germline V lookup: CDR1 SNHLY, CDR2 FYNNEI. The CDR3, as DNA: TGTGCCAGCAGAAGAAGCAACGTCCTGACTTTC. Its translation: CASRRSNVLTF.

This chain uses TRBV18 with TRBJ2-7; perhaps TRBD1 as D (5 bases). V dropped 6 bases and J dropped 0 bases, with 15 bases sitting between them. CDR3 length: 15 amino acids. CDR1 is KGHSH, CDR2 LQKENI, per germline. Here the CDR3 DNA reads TGTGCCAGCTCCCTTCGACAGAACAGCTCCTACGAGCAGTACGTC. Residues: CASSLRQNSSYEQYV.

The chain is built from TRBV20-1 and TRBJ2-7; D gene unclear. The CDR3 has 13 residues. V was trimmed by 1 base and J by 2 bases, leaving 9 bases between them. Germline lookup yields CDR1 DFQATT and CDR2 SNEGSKA (reference sequence). This CDR3 is CSARGITTYEQYF. For the CDR3, the DNA is TGCAGTGCTAGAGGGATCACTACCTACGAGCAGTACTTC.

This clonotype has just a few counts. V gene TRBV9 combines with J gene TRBJ1-5; 10 bases agree with TRBD1. Germline V CDR1 and CDR2: SGDLS, YYNGEE. The CDR3 consists of 15 residues. J was trimmed by 3 bases and V by 4 bases; bases with no gene match: 4. DNA for the CDR3: TGTGCCAGCAGCCCGGGACAGGGGTTCAATCAGCCCCAGCATTTT. This encodes CASSPGQGFNQPQHF.

This clonotype was detected many times. The chain employs TRBV7-9 and TRBJ2-5, with D hard to call. The CDR3 contains 15 residues. V was clipped by 1 base and J by 2 bases, with 11 bases between them. The germline CDR1 and CDR2 sequences are SEHNR and FQNEAQ (reference sequence). The CDR3: CASSLVVSAQETQYF. The CDR3 bases are TGTGCCAGCAGCTTAGTTGTCTCAGCTCAAGAGACCCAGTACTTC.

This clonotype was counted between two and nine times. The chain couples TRBV5-4 to TRBJ2-1; D ambiguous. The CDR3 covers 16 residues. The ends were cut back, 4 bases at V and 0 bases at J, with 14 bases in the middle. From germline, CDR1 is SGHNT and CDR2 YYREEE (reference sequence). The CDR3 DNA reads TGTGCCAGCAGCCTGACTGCGACAAACTCCTACAATGAGCAGTTCTTC. Its translation: CASSLTATNSYNEQFF. The full variable domain, rest sourced from reference TRBV5-4 and TRBJ2-1, is ETGVTQSPTHLIKTRGQQVTLRCSSQSGHNTVSWYQQALGQGPQFIFQYYREEENGRGNFPPRFSGLQFPNYSSELNVNALELDDSALYLCASSLTATNSYNEQFFGPGTRLTVL.

This clonotype has a handful of counts. V is TRBV7-9 and J is TRBJ2-5; TRBD2 is a possible D gene (6 bases). Germline CDR1 reads SEHNR; CDR2 reads FQNEAQ (reference sequence). Trimming stripped 3 bases from V and 2 bases from J, with 16 bases between. The CDR3 consists of 16 residues. The CDR3 loop reads CASSLSTSWMQETQYF. The CDR3 DNA follows: TGTGCCAGCAGCTTGAGCACTAGCTGGATGCAAGAGACCCAGTACTTC.

J is TRBJ1-5 and V is TRBV6-6; D gene uncertain. V was shortened by 5 bases and J by 4 bases, with 9 bases between the two germline ends. Germline CDR1 reads MNHNY; CDR2 reads SVGAGI (reference sequence). The CDR3 has 13 amino acids. CDR3 protein: CASSDWGNQPQHF. The CDR3 DNA reads TGTGCCAGCAGTGATTGGGGAAATCAGCCCCAGCATTTT.